Each of the 20 T cell receptor beta chains below was sequenced from the same sample in a study of radiation and T cells in renal cell carcinoma. Time point reported: blood 4 weeks post-SBRT, at nephrectomy. Treatment specified: 15 Gy SBRT to primary tumor, nephrectomy 4 weeks later. Sequencing was performed with immunoSEQ multiplex PCR; in TCRdb, only in-frame clones are kept and a portion is missing. In the table there are some 31,000 clones, 65% to 85% of which are singletons. The specimen comprised blood, sampled from a patient whose treatment included radiotherapy and nephrectomy. Every receptor here comes from a man aged 55 to 70 with renal cell carcinoma.

The gene calls are TRBV18 and TRBJ1-1; 8 bases agree with TRBD1. Germline V gene sequence: CDR1 KGHSH, CDR2 LQKENI. The length of the CDR3 is 15 residues. J lost 2 bases, V lost 2 bases, and 4 bases had no gene match. The CDR3 DNA reads TGTGCCAGCTCACCAGCCGGGACAGGCAACACTGAAGCTTTCTTT. This encodes CASSPAGTGNTEAFF.

The chain links TRBV12-5 to TRBJ2-5; the D gene is possibly TRBD1 (5 bases). Germline V CDR1 and CDR2: LGHNT, FRNRAP. Between the trimmed V and J ends, which lost 4 bases and 1 base, there was a span of 7 bases. The CDR3 sequence is 13 residues long. This CDR3 is CASGSGFQETQYF. CDR3 DNA sequence: TGTGCTAGTGGTTCAGGGTTCCAAGAGACCCAGTACTTC. The entire variable domain, with the rest obtained from reference TRBV12-5 and TRBJ2-5, is as follows: DARVTQTPRHKVTEMGQEVTMRCQPILGHNTVFWYRQTMMQGLELLAYFRNRAPLDDSGMPKDRFSAEMPDATLATLKIQPSEPRDSAVYFCASGSGFQETQYFGPGTRLLVL.

The sample holds one count of this clone. This chain links TRBV7-6 with TRBJ2-1; D gene unclear. This CDR3 is built from 16 residues. Between the trimmed V and J ends, which lost 1 base and 2 bases, there was a span of 12 bases. The germline CDR1 and CDR2 sequences are SGHVS and FNYEAQ. Written as DNA, the CDR3 is TGTGCCAGCAGCTTAGGACGACCCCACACCTACAATGAGCAGTTCTTC. It specifies CASSLGRPHTYNEQFF.

In its sample, this clone was seen once. V gene TRBV12-2 combines with J gene TRBJ1-5; TRBD1 is taken as the D call from the table, unchecked against the DNA. TRBV12-2 is noted as a pseudogene. CDR3 length: 14 amino acids. The CDR3 nucleotides are TGTGCAAGTCGCTTCAGGGGAGCGGATCAGCCCCAGCATTTT. Its protein is CASRFRGADQPQHF.

As DNA, the CDR3 is TGCAGCGTTCGGACGGGGACTAGCGGGAGTTACGAGCAGTACTTC. This translates into CSVRTGTSGSYEQYF. The chain joins TRBV29-1 to TRBJ2-5, with 14 nucleotides matching TRBD2. Matching the DNA end better, TRBJ2-7 makes the J call doubtful. The CDR3 is 15 residues long. The germline gives CDR1 SQVTM, CDR2 ANQGSEA.

This chain connects TRBV11-2 to TRBJ2-3; 10 bases agree with TRBD2. The CDR3 runs 14 residues. Trimming at V came to 5 bases and at J to 6 bases, leaving 5 bases not matched to a gene. Germline V gene lookup returns CDR1 SGHAT and CDR2 FQNNGV. The CDR3 region has the DNA TGTGCCAGCAGCATCTCTAGCGGGAGTGATACGCAGTATTTT. Residues: CASSISSGSDTQYF.

J is TRBJ2-7 and V is TRBV5-5, with D possibly matching TRBD1 (6 bases). The CDR3 loop spans 15 amino acids. Germline loops: CDR1 SGHKS, CDR2 YYEKEE (reference sequence). V was shortened by 5 bases and J by 4 bases, with 19 bases between the two germline ends. The CDR3 protein is CASSYLPGQIYEQYF. CDR3 in DNA: TGTGCCAGCAGTTATCTACCGGGACAAATTTACGAGCAGTACTTC.

V is TRBV18 and J is TRBJ2-1; D is undetermined. CDR3 length: 17 amino acids. The V end lost 0 bases, the J end lost 0 bases, and 12 bases lay between the germline ends. From germline, CDR1 is KGHSH and CDR2 LQKENI. In DNA form, the CDR3 reads TGTGCCAGCTCACCACCTATTACGGAACCCTCCTACAATGAGCAGTTCTTC. Amino acid sequence: CASSPPITEPSYNEQFF. Looking up the rest from reference TRBV18 and TRBJ2-1 gives the full variable domain: NAGVMQNPRHLVRRRGQEARLRCSPMKGHSHVYWYRQLPEEGLKFMVYLQKENIIDESGMPKERFSAEFPKEGPSILRIQQVVRGDSAAYFCASSPPITEPSYNEQFFGPGTRLTVL.

This rearrangement joins TRBV25-1 to TRBJ2-3; D possibly uses TRBD1 or TRBD2 (5 bases each). Germline assignment: CDR1 MGHDK and CDR2 SYGVNS. V was shortened by 7 bases and J by 2 bases, with 16 bases between the two germline ends. This CDR3 spans 15 amino acids. The CDR3 sequence is CASTDSGDPTDTQYF. The CDR3 nucleotides read TGTGCCAGCACTGACTCCGGGGACCCCACAGATACGCAGTATTTT.

This clone was counted once. The gene calls are TRBV27 and TRBJ1-2; no definite D call. Trimming removed 6 bases from V and 8 bases from J, with 19 bases in between. This CDR3 has 14 amino acids. Germline V gives CDR1 MNHEY, CDR2 SMNVEV (reference sequence). In DNA form, the CDR3 reads TGTGCCAGCAGCCCCAATAGACAATTCGGCGGCTACACCTTC. This encodes CASSPNRQFGGYTF.

The chain has TRBV4-1 and TRBJ2-1; D gene uncertain. Trimming took 1 base from V and 0 from J, leaving 10 bases between them. This CDR3 region has 16 residues. Germline CDR1 MGHRA, CDR2 YSYEKL. CDR3 loop: CASSQVDLVSYNEQFF. Written as DNA, the CDR3 is TGCGCCAGCAGCCAAGTAGATCTCGTCTCCTACAATGAGCAGTTCTTC.

The chain uses TRBV6-1 and TRBJ2-7; D possibly uses TRBD1 or TRBD2 (5 bases each). The V and J ends lost 4 bases and 0 bases respectively, with 10 bases between them. Looked up from germline, CDR1 is MNHNS and CDR2 is SASEGT. CDR3 length equals 14 residues. In DNA, the CDR3 is TGTGCCAGCAGTGCGAGGGGCCGCTCCTACGAGCAGTACTTC. Translating gives CASSARGRSYEQYF.

The chain recombines TRBV7-6 with TRBJ2-7; 7 bases are shared with TRBD2. There are 16 residues in the CDR3. With 0 bases clipped from V and 1 base from J, the junction kept 6 bases outside the gene matches. CDR1 and CDR2 (germline): SGHVS, FNYEAQ. This chain's CDR3 is CASSLAAGEVSYEQYF. The CDR3 DNA reads TGTGCCAGCAGCTTAGCGGCGGGAGAGGTTTCCTACGAGCAGTACTTC.

The chain is built from TRBV7-9 and TRBJ2-5; D is uncertain. The closer fit of TRBJ2-7 to the DNA end suggests the J call may be wrong. CDR3 length: 14 residues. Germline V CDR1 and CDR2: SEHNR, FQNEAQ (reference sequence). CDR3 in DNA: TGTGCCAGCAGTCACGTGCTTGACCGTGGCGAGCAGTACTTC. This codes for CASSHVLDRGEQYF.

The genes are TRBV4-2 and TRBJ1-2; TRBD1 is a possible D gene (6 bases). The CDR3 has 15 amino acids. CDR1 and CDR2 (germline): LGHNA, YNFKEQ. V lost 0 bases and J lost 5, with 13 bases in between. The CDR3 loop is CASSQELDSIYGYTF. DNA of the CDR3: TGTGCCAGCAGCCAAGAATTGGACAGCATTTATGGCTACACCTTC.

The chain joins TRBV5-1 to TRBJ2-5; 7 nucleotides agree with TRBD2. V lost 3 bases to trimming and J lost 2 bases; unmatched junction nucleotides: 7. The CDR3 length is 15 residues. The germline CDR1 and CDR2 sequences are SGHRS and YFSETQ. CDR3 in amino acids: CASSSNTGGQETQYF. The CDR3 DNA follows: TGCGCCAGCAGCTCGAACACGGGGGGACAAGAGACCCAGTACTTC.

This clone has just one count. V gene TRBV5-4 combines with J gene TRBJ1-2; possibly TRBD1 for D (6 bases). V lost 4 bases and J lost 2, with 24 bases in between. CDR1 is SGHNT and CDR2 is YYREEE in the germline V gene (reference sequence). The CDR3 runs to 18 residues. CDR3 region: CASSPTPTRGSSNYGYTF. In DNA, the CDR3 is TGTGCCAGCAGCCCCACTCCCACGAGGGGGTCCTCCAACTATGGCTACACCTTC.

The J gene is TRBJ2-3, the V gene TRBV7-2; D remains unclear. The V gene's germline CDR1 is SGHTA and CDR2 FQGNSA. Deletions cut 5 bases from V and 4 bases from J, with 7 bases between. The CDR3 spans 12 residues. The CDR3 DNA reads as TGTGCCAGCAGCGACCCGTCAGATACGCAGTATTTT. Amino acid sequence: CASSDPSDTQYF. Drawing the rest from reference TRBV7-2 and TRBJ2-3, the complete variable domain is GAGVSQSPSNKVTEKGKDVELRCDPISGHTALYWYRQSLGQGLEFLIYFQGNSAPDKSGLPSDRFSAERTGGSVSTLTIQRTQQEDSAVYLCASSDPSDTQYFGPGTRLTVL.

The chain uses TRBV10-3 and TRBJ2-5; D is unclear. The CDR3 runs to 15 residues. The V end lost 3 bases, the J end lost 0 bases, and 11 bases lay between the germline ends. The germline gives CDR1 ENHRY, CDR2 SYGVKD. This CDR3 is CAISESTAYQETQYF. CDR3 nucleotide sequence: TGTGCCATCAGTGAAAGCACAGCGTACCAAGAGACCCAGTACTTC.

V is TRBV2 and J is TRBJ2-7; TRBD2 matches 9 bases. Germline V lookup: CDR1 SNHLY, CDR2 FYNNEI. The J segment lost 5 bases and the V segment lost 6 bases, leaving 11 bases of the junction unmatched. The CDR3 is made up of 15 amino acids. This CDR3 is CASREGLAGTHEQYF. The CDR3 DNA reads as TGTGCCAGCAGAGAGGGGCTAGCGGGAACCCACGAGCAGTACTTC.